This record concerns one TCR beta chain sequence. Its antigen is unknown. Other nucleotide sequences in the sample specify the same CDR3. CD45RO-negative cells were positively selected for CCR7, leaving out terminally differentiated effector memory CD45RA+ cells. The record originates from a study of shared clonotypes between healthy human individuals. Broader study findings: Genetic and exposure-history diversity was limited by the few donors. A handful of donors shared around 5.2% of their naive CD4 clonotypes.

The CDR3 extends over 14 amino acids. The germline gives CDR1 MNHEY, CDR2 SVGAGI. The ends were cut back, 2 bases at V and 0 bases at J, with 8 bases in the middle. The assay used deep level. Measured with immunoSEQ multiplex PCR; TCRdb has only the in-frame clones, and not every one. The data show about 1,800,000 clones, about 94% seen once. The receptor's source is a man aged 18 to 30 in good health. The chain is built from TRBV6-5 and TRBJ2-7; the D is unclear. What was sequenced was naive CD8+ T cells sorted from blood. Here the CDR3 reads CASSYAGSSYEQYF. CDR3 sequence (DNA): TGTGCCAGCAGTTACGCTGGAAGCTCCTACGAGCAGTACTTC.